This TCR beta chain is from a study of CXCR3-negative and CXCR3-positive naive CD8 T cells. The wider study: The total count of TRB reads reached 120 million to 150 million, and each library contributed about 1.5 +/- 0.3 million.

All TRB cDNA libraries came from 5' RACE performed with UMI labels. TCRdb reprocessed the 5' RACE reads and keeps a single row for each CDR3 protein, giving no DNA. Its listing shows about 41,000 distinct CDR3 sequences. CDR3 length: 12 residues. Per the germline V gene, CDR1 is SGHNT and CDR2 is YYREEE (reference sequence). Source material: memory CD8+ T cells from blood. The clonotype was recovered from a human donor in good health. Some clones in this sample may be carry-over from other donors' samples. The chain combines TRBV5-4 with TRBJ1-1; TCRdb reports TRBD1, a call that lacks DNA to check it against. CDR3 sequence reads: CASSPWTGRAFF.